The next 31 T cell receptor beta chains were all read from a single sample in a study of CD8 T cells in Susac syndrome. Random hexamers were used to reverse transcribe an amount of about 0.45 to 1 ug RNA. TCRdb re-analysed the immunoSEQ multiplex PCR reads in MiXCR, keeping a single row per CDR3 protein. The sample lists about 430,000 distinct CDR3 sequences, approximately 85% occurring once. The sample was CD8+ T cells from PBMCs. These receptor sequences come from a human donor with multiple sclerosis.

The V call is TRBV6-1, the J call TRBJ2-7; TRBD2 aligns across 9 bases. The CDR3 has 13 residues. V was clipped by 7 bases and J by 4 bases; unmatched bases: 5. The germline gives CDR1 MNHNS, CDR2 SASEGT. The CDR3 sequence is CASIETSGYEQYF. The CDR3 DNA follows: TGTGCCAGCATCGAGACTAGCGGATACGAGCAGTACTTC.

V gene TRBV20-1 combines with J gene TRBJ2-7; D is unresolved. This CDR3 contains 15 residues. CDR1 is DFQATT, CDR2 SNEGSKA, per germline (reference sequence). V lost 3 bases, J lost 3 bases, and 18 bases lay in between. The CDR3 nucleotides are TGCAGTGCTAGGGCTGGACGGACCACAATCTACGAGCAGTACTTC. This sequence encodes CSARAGRTTIYEQYF.

In regard to this clonotype: The junction does not match germline at one end; this may be a read error. The chain joins TRBV20-1 to TRBJ2-1; 8 nucleotides match TRBD1. Looked up from germline, CDR1 is DFQATT and CDR2 is SNEGSKA (reference sequence). The length of the CDR3 is 17 residues. As DNA, the CDR3 is TGCAGTGCTAGCTCTAGGGGACAGGTTTTTCCACATGAGGGTCAACGGTTC. It yields the protein CSASSRGQVFPHEGQRF.

The rearrangement joins TRBV2 to TRBJ1-1, with 7 bases that match TRBD1. Germline-derived CDR1 and CDR2 are SNHLY and FYNNEI. V trimming: 5 bases; J trimming: 1 base; junction bases outside the gene matches: 7. This CDR3 spans 15 amino acids. CDR3 loop: CASSKKGQPNTEAFF. In DNA form, the CDR3 reads TGTGCCAGCAGTAAAAAGGGACAGCCGAACACTGAAGCTTTCTTT. The full variable domain, rest sourced from reference TRBV2 and TRBJ1-1, is EPEVTQTPSHQVTQMGQEVILRCVPISNHLYFYWYRQILGQKVEFLVSFYNNEISEKSEIFDDQFSVERPDGSNFTLKIRSTKLEDSAMYFCASSKKGQPNTEAFFGQGTRLTVV.

V gene TRBV3-1 combines with J gene TRBJ2-1; 9 bases fit TRBD2. The germline V gene encodes CDR1 LGHDT and CDR2 YNNKEL (reference sequence). The V gene end was trimmed by 4 bases and the J gene end by 4 bases; junction bases not matched to a gene: 11. This CDR3 spans 17 amino acids. CDR3 nucleotide sequence: TGTGCCAGCAGCCCCACCAGCCTAGCGGGGTCATACAATGAGCAGTTCTTC. This encodes CASSPTSLAGSYNEQFF.

This clonotype was observed once. V and J are TRBV11-2 and TRBJ1-1; D not resolved. Germline CDR1 SGHAT, CDR2 FQNNGV. V lost 5 bases and J 6 bases, leaving 13 bases between the germline ends. The CDR3 totals 13 residues. CDR3 nucleotides: TGTGCCAGCAGCGCCTGGACGGTTCCTGAAGCTTTCTTT. Translating gives CASSAWTVPEAFF. Based on the CDR3 plus reference TRBV11-2 and TRBJ1-1, the full variable domain is EAGVAQSPRYKIIEKRQSVAFWCNPISGHATLYWYQQILGQGPKLLIQFQNNGVVDDSQLPKDRFSAERLKGVDSTLKIQPAKLEDSAVYLCASSAWTVPEAFFGQGTRLTVV.

The chain employs TRBV27 and TRBJ2-3; D gene uncertain. Trimming removed 7 bases at V and 4 bases at J, with 12 bases between. This CDR3 region has 13 residues. The germline CDR1 and CDR2 sequences are MNHEY and SMNVEV (reference sequence). This CDR3 is CASKPGLPDTQYF. The DNA for the CDR3 is TGTGCCAGCAAACCAGGATTGCCAGATACGCAGTATTTT.

J is TRBJ2-2 and V is TRBV25-1; possible D gene TRBD1, 5 bases. Trimming removed 3 bases at V and 0 bases at J, with 14 bases between. Germline V gives CDR1 MGHDK, CDR2 SYGVNS. The CDR3 is 17 residues long. The CDR3 DNA sequence: TGTGCCAGCAGTGAGACCCAATTAGGGGCGAACACCGGGGAGCTGTTTTTT. The encoded protein is CASSETQLGANTGELFF.

This chain uses TRBV28 with TRBJ1-2, with D perhaps matching TRBD1 (5 bases). Germline assignment: CDR1 MDHEN and CDR2 SYDVKM. V gave up 6 bases and J gave up 8 bases, with 22 bases separating them. CDR3 size: 15 residues. The CDR3 DNA is TGTGCCAGCAGCCTACGGGGCTCCCTACTTGGGGGCTACACCTTC. Encoded protein: CASSLRGSLLGGYTF.

In its sample, this clonotype was seen once. The chain employs TRBV27 and TRBJ2-7, with D possibly TRBD1 on 5 matching bases. This CDR3 has 14 residues. CDR1 is MNHEY, CDR2 SMNVEV, per germline (reference sequence). V lost 2 bases and J 3 bases, leaving 11 bases between the germline ends. CDR3 amino acids: CASSLNGAGYEQYF. Here the CDR3 DNA reads TGTGCCAGCAGTTTAAATGGGGCCGGCTACGAGCAGTACTTC.

The chain has TRBV28 and TRBJ2-7; D might be TRBD1 (6 bases). Trimming cost V 1 base and J 4 bases, with 11 bases left between them. Germline V gene lookup returns CDR1 MDHEN and CDR2 SYDVKM. CDR3 length: 14 residues. The CDR3 nucleotides are TGTGCCAGCAGTTTATTCGGACAGCCGTACGAGCAGTACTTC. Translated: CASSLFGQPYEQYF.

The DNA for the CDR3 is TGTGCCAGCAGTTACTCCAGTACTAGGACAGGGTTCGGCTACACCTTC. Translated: CASSYSSTRTGFGYTF. V usage is TRBV6-5 and J usage is TRBJ1-2, with TRBD1 matching over 8 bases. Germline V CDR1 and CDR2: MNHEY, SVGAGI. Germline trimming cut 0 bases from V and 8 bases from J; bases unmatched to any gene: 11. The length of the CDR3 is 16 residues.

The chain couples TRBV6-5 to TRBJ2-1; D assignment may be TRBD1 or TRBD2 (5 bases each). The CDR3 covers 15 residues. Germline loops: CDR1 MNHEY, CDR2 SVGAGI. The germline V and J ends were trimmed by 0 bases and 7 bases, with 13 bases remaining between them. The CDR3 DNA follows: TGTGCCAGCAGTTACTCGTGGGGGATTCTGAATGAGCAGTTCTTC. Residues: CASSYSWGILNEQFF.

V and J are TRBV20-1 and TRBJ2-7; TRBD2 matches 7 bases. The ends lost 0 bases at V and 0 bases at J; junction bases unmatched: 5. The CDR3 is 15 amino acids. CDR1 is DFQATT and CDR2 is SNEGSKA in the germline V gene (reference sequence). CDR3 sequence reads: CSARDILADSYEQYF. CDR3 nucleotide sequence: TGCAGTGCTAGAGATATTCTAGCGGACTCCTACGAGCAGTACTTC.

J is TRBJ2-7 and V is TRBV3-1, with 9 bases matching TRBD2. This CDR3 has 20 residues. Germline V gives CDR1 LGHDT, CDR2 YNNKEL (reference sequence). V was pared by 1 base and J by 4 bases, with 20 bases of the junction left unmatched. The CDR3, as DNA: TGTGCCAGCAGCCAAGTAGGAATACCCTCAGGGCGGGAGGGCCTGTACGAGCAGTACTTC. Translating it yields CASSQVGIPSGREGLYEQYF.

The rearrangement links TRBV7-9 to TRBJ1-1; tentatively, D is TRBD1 (6 bases). Germline CDR1 reads SEHNR; CDR2 reads FQNEAQ (reference sequence). Trimming took 7 bases from V and 3 from J, leaving 12 bases between them. The CDR3 sequence is 13 residues long. In nucleotides, the CDR3 is TGTGCCAGCACCACGGACAGCTACACTGAAGCTTTCTTT. It yields the protein CASTTDSYTEAFF. The full variable domain, rest sourced from reference TRBV7-9 and TRBJ1-1, is DTGVSQNPRHKITKRGQNVTFRCDPISEHNRLYWYRQTLGQGPEFLTYFQNEAQLEKSRLLSDRFSAERPKGSFSTLEIQRTEQGDSAMYLCASTTDSYTEAFFGQGTRLTVV.

In nucleotides, the CDR3 is TGTGCCAGCAGCTCTTACCCGACAGGCCCCACCGCGGCCCAGTACTTC. Its protein is CASSSYPTGPTAAQYF. This chain uses TRBV11-2 with TRBJ2-5, with a possible D match to TRBD1 (6 bases). The V end was cut by 4 bases, the J end by 9 bases, with 24 bases between. Germline CDR1 and CDR2: SGHAT and FQNNGV. This CDR3 region has 16 residues. The whole variable domain, filled in from reference TRBV11-2 and TRBJ2-5, reads EAGVAQSPRYKIIEKRQSVAFWCNPISGHATLYWYQQILGQGPKLLIQFQNNGVVDDSQLPKDRFSAERLKGVDSTLKIQPAKLEDSAVYLCASSSYPTGPTAAQYFGPGTRLLVL.

The chain links TRBV4-2 to TRBJ2-2; the match to TRBD1 covers 10 bases. The ends lost 4 bases at V and 4 bases at J; junction bases unmatched: 6. Germline values: CDR1 LGHNA, CDR2 YNFKEQ. The CDR3 has 16 amino acids. The CDR3 spells CASSPSRQGATGELFF. CDR3 DNA: TGTGCCAGCAGCCCCAGTCGACAGGGGGCCACCGGGGAGCTGTTTTTT.

The chain uses TRBV4-1 and TRBJ1-1; 9 bases are a match to TRBD1. The length of the CDR3 is 15 residues. Looked up from germline, CDR1 is MGHRA and CDR2 is YSYEKL. V shed 3 bases, J shed 4 bases, and the junction held 6 bases outside the gene matches. The CDR3 DNA reads TGCGCCAGCAGCCAGGTACAGGGGGCTTCCACTGAAGCTTTCTTT. This sequence encodes CASSQVQGASTEAFF.

The rearrangement links TRBV4-1 to TRBJ1-4; D uncertain. The length of the CDR3 is 11 residues. Trimming pared 1 base from V and 10 bases from J, leaving 4 bases between. The germline V gene encodes CDR1 MGHRA and CDR2 YSYEKL. CDR3: CASSQGGKLFF. In DNA, the CDR3 is TGCGCCAGCAGCCAAGGGGGAAAACTGTTTTTT.

This clonotype was observed once. This sequence joins TRBV4-1 and TRBJ1-1, with TRBD1 as a possible D gene (5 bases). This CDR3 has 17 amino acids. CDR1 and CDR2 (germline): MGHRA, YSYEKL. Deletions cut 5 bases from V and 1 base from J, with 20 bases between. The CDR3 loop is CASSAPPVWDQNTEAFF. CDR3 in DNA: TGCGCCAGCAGCGCTCCGCCAGTTTGGGACCAGAACACTGAAGCTTTCTTT.

This chain uses TRBV25-1 with TRBJ2-1; D tentatively fits TRBD1 or TRBD2 (6 bases each). The CDR3 extends over 20 amino acids. The V gene's germline CDR1 is MGHDK and CDR2 SYGVNS. V lost 0 bases, J lost 0 bases, and 21 bases lay in between. The CDR3 loop reads CASSEYFPIGGRLSYNEQFF. The CDR3, as DNA: TGTGCCAGCAGTGAATATTTCCCGATCGGGGGCAGACTCTCCTACAATGAGCAGTTCTTC. Full variable domain (missing parts from reference TRBV25-1 and TRBJ2-1): EADIYQTPRYLVIGTGKKITLECSQTMGHDKMYWYQQDPGMELHLIHYSYGVNSTEKGDLSSESTVSRIRTEHFPLTLESARPSHTSQYLCASSEYFPIGGRLSYNEQFFGPGTRLTVL.

This clonotype was recorded only once. The chain couples TRBV28 to TRBJ2-7, with D tentatively TRBD2 (5 bases). Germline lookup yields CDR1 MDHEN and CDR2 SYDVKM. This CDR3 spans 13 amino acids. V shed 7 bases and J shed 4 bases, with 14 bases lying between them. CDR3 DNA: TGTGCCAGCACCACAAGGGAGAAATACGAGCAGTACTTC. Encoded protein: CASTTREKYEQYF.

This clonotype was counted a single time. V and J are TRBV10-3 and TRBJ2-1; D is undetermined. Between the trimmed V and J ends, which lost 2 bases and 5 bases, there was a span of 4 bases. CDR1 is ENHRY and CDR2 is SYGVKD in the germline V gene. CDR3 length: 12 residues. The CDR3 region is CAISEVDNEQFF. The CDR3 region has the DNA TGTGCCATCAGTGAGGTTGACAATGAGCAGTTCTTC.

The V and J genes are TRBV5-4 and TRBJ2-5; D gene uncertain. The V end was cut by 3 bases, the J end by 0 bases, with 9 bases between. Germline assignment: CDR1 SGHNT and CDR2 YYREEE (reference sequence). This CDR3 is 14 amino acids long. The CDR3 reads CASSSGKYQETQYF. In DNA, the CDR3 is TGTGCCAGCAGCTCGGGCAAGTACCAAGAGACCCAGTACTTC.

This clonotype showed up just once. This chain joins TRBV4-1 and TRBJ2-7; D is uncertain. Deletions cut 0 bases from V and 0 bases from J, with 9 bases between. CDR1 and CDR2 from the germline V gene are MGHRA and YSYEKL. The CDR3 loop spans 15 amino acids. The CDR3 nucleotides are TGCGCCAGCAGCCAAGATAGGCTGTTCTCCTACGAGCAGTACTTC. As protein: CASSQDRLFSYEQYF.

The genes are TRBV5-5 and TRBJ1-1, with D maybe TRBD1 (5 bases). The V and J ends lost 6 bases and 4 bases respectively, with 13 bases between them. This CDR3 contains 13 residues. Germline CDR1 and CDR2: SGHKS and YYEKEE (reference sequence). The CDR3 sequence is CASTSVGTTEAFF. The CDR3 region has the DNA TGTGCCAGCACCTCAGTAGGGACCACTGAAGCTTTCTTT.

This clonotype was detected a few times. The rearrangement links TRBV30 to TRBJ1-2; D is ambiguous. Germline CDR1 reads GTSNPN; CDR2 reads SVGIG (reference sequence). The V end lost 0 bases, the J end lost 2 bases, and 7 bases lay between the germline ends. This CDR3 contains 13 residues. The CDR3 region is CAWSVGQNYGYTF. The CDR3 nucleotides are TGTGCCTGGAGTGTAGGGCAGAACTATGGCTACACCTTC.

Worth noting for this clonotype: One end of the junction varies from germline; a read error may be responsible. The chain uses TRBV7-7 and TRBJ1-4, with D perhaps matching TRBD1 (6 bases). This CDR3 comprises 15 residues. CDR1 and CDR2 (germline): SSHAT, FNYEAQ (reference sequence). The CDR3 region is CASSPGTGSGEKLFF. CDR3 sequence (DNA): TGTGCTAGCAGCCCCGGTACAGGGTCAGGGGAAAAACTGTTTTTT.

V is TRBV28 and J is TRBJ2-3; TRBD1 matches 10 bases. Germline lookup yields CDR1 MDHEN and CDR2 SYDVKM. The J segment lost 2 bases and the V segment lost 5 bases, leaving 10 bases of the junction unmatched. The CDR3 consists of 17 residues. The CDR3: CASSPPGGTGATDTQYF. CDR3 DNA: TGTGCCAGCAGTCCTCCCGGCGGGACAGGGGCCACAGATACGCAGTATTTT.

The rearrangement links TRBV27 to TRBJ2-7; D is perhaps TRBD1 (5 bases). Trimming removed 0 bases at V and 6 bases at J, with 15 bases between. Germline assignment: CDR1 MNHEY and CDR2 SMNVEV (reference sequence). CDR3 length equals 15 residues. For the CDR3, the DNA is TGTGCCAGCAGTTTATCAGGGGTGCTAATAAGCGAGCAGTACTTC. This encodes CASSLSGVLISEQYF.